The 27 T cell receptor beta chains below come from one sample, sequenced in a study of control samples from healthy donors and cancer patients (dated by TCRdb to the early 2020s). The library was prepared using the immunoSEQ multiplex PCR assay. The immuneACCESS repertoire file appears here via TCRdb, limited to in-frame rearrangements. These files lack a portion of the clones; in checked studies, under half of the deficit traces to unresolved V genes, and the cause of the others is not known. Within this sample are over 120,000 clones, with 90% to 95% of them counted one time only. Over 12% of the sample comes from the top ten. The sample taken for sequencing was PBMCs. Receptors were obtained from a man aged 60 to 69 with colorectal cancer.

The chain has TRBV6-5 and TRBJ1-4; TRBD1 aligns across 7 bases. V dropped 9 bases and J dropped 10; count of bases not matched to a gene: 17. From germline, CDR1 is MNHEY and CDR2 SVGAGI. The CDR3 contains 15 residues. CDR3 residues: CASGGIRGEVGKLFF. DNA of the CDR3: TGTGCCAGTGGGGGAATCAGGGGGGAGGTCGGAAAACTGTTTTTT.

This chain joins TRBV27 and TRBJ1-1; 10 bases fit TRBD1. J was trimmed by 5 bases and V by 6 bases; bases with no gene match: 9. Germline assignment: CDR1 MNHEY and CDR2 SMNVEV (reference sequence). The CDR3 loop spans 15 amino acids. The CDR3 loop reads CASSRQGAQGTEAFF. The CDR3 nucleotides are TGTGCCAGCAGCCGACAGGGGGCGCAGGGGACTGAAGCTTTCTTT.

J is TRBJ2-5 and V is TRBV5-1; D may be TRBD2 (6 bases). The CDR3 has 13 amino acids. V was clipped by 3 bases and J by 2 bases, with 8 bases between them. From germline, CDR1 is SGHRS and CDR2 YFSETQ. CDR3 bases: TGCGCCAGCAGCTCAGGACTACAAGAGACCCAGTACTTC. Translating gives CASSSGLQETQYF.

The chain combines TRBV10-1 with TRBJ2-2; 7 nucleotides line up with TRBD2. The CDR3 spans 15 residues. Looked up from germline, CDR1 is WNHNN and CDR2 is SYGVQD (reference sequence). V shed 4 bases and J 1 base; nucleotides not matched to a gene: 3. CDR3 residues: CASSGASGNTGELFF. The CDR3 DNA is TGCGCCAGCAGTGGAGCTAGCGGGAACACCGGGGAGCTGTTTTTT.

The rearrangement joins TRBV6-1 to TRBJ1-6; TRBD1 matches 8 bases. J was trimmed by 8 bases and V by 2 bases; bases with no gene match: 14. CDR3 length: 18 amino acids. Germline values: CDR1 MNHNS, CDR2 SASEGT. Written as DNA, the CDR3 is TGTGCCAGCAGTGAATTGGACAGGGCAGACCTATTTTATTCACCCCTCCACTTT. Translation gives CASSELDRADLFYSPLHF.

The genes are TRBV6-5 and TRBJ1-6; maybe TRBD1 (5 bases). V shed 11 bases and J shed 7 bases, with 18 bases lying between them. This CDR3 comprises 14 residues. Germline V gives CDR1 MNHEY, CDR2 SVGAGI. CDR3 loop: CAVHDRDHNSPLHF. Written as DNA, the CDR3 is TGTGCCGTGCACGACCGGGACCACAATTCACCCCTCCACTTT.

V usage is TRBV2 and J usage is TRBJ1-2; no clear D gene. V was pared by 3 bases and J by 4 bases, with 9 bases between. CDR3 length: 13 amino acids. Germline CDR1 reads SNHLY; CDR2 reads FYNNEI. CDR3 in DNA: TGTGCCAGCAGTGAGCGGGGTCTCTATGGCTACACCTTC. Translated, it gives CASSERGLYGYTF.

This clone was seen only a few times. The chain recombines TRBV7-9 with TRBJ1-6, with no clear D. The CDR3 has 15 residues. The V and J ends lost 6 bases and 0 bases respectively, with 9 bases between them. CDR1 SEHNR and CDR2 FQNEAQ come from the germline V gene (reference sequence). Here the CDR3 reads CASSTSGSYNSPLHF. In DNA form, the CDR3 reads TGTGCCAGCAGTACCAGTGGCTCCTATAATTCACCCCTCCACTTT.

The chain links TRBV6-5 to TRBJ2-7; 11 positions agree with TRBD1. Germline CDR1 and CDR2: MNHEY and SVGAGI. The CDR3 covers 13 residues. The trim removed 4 bases at V and 6 bases at J, leaving 2 bases unmatched. The chain's CDR3 is CASSWDRGGEQYF. For the CDR3, the DNA is TGTGCCAGCAGTTGGGACAGGGGGGGCGAGCAGTACTTC.

The chain joins TRBV10-1 to TRBJ2-6; no clear D. The CDR3 length is 13 residues. V dropped 11 bases and J dropped 4 bases, with 12 bases sitting between them. Germline V gene lookup returns CDR1 WNHNN and CDR2 SYGVQD (reference sequence). CDR3 protein: CARPVAGANVLTF. In nucleotides, the CDR3 is TGCGCCCGCCCGGTGGCCGGGGCCAACGTCCTGACTTTC.

This clone was picked up one time. This chain links TRBV7-9 with TRBJ1-2; D is possibly TRBD1 (6 bases). The CDR3 extends over 13 amino acids. The germline V and J ends were trimmed by 5 bases and 7 bases, with 14 bases remaining between them. Per germline, CDR1 SEHNR and CDR2 FQNEAQ (reference sequence). The DNA for the CDR3 is TGTGCCAGCAGCCCCAGTACAGGGTTTGGCTACACCTTC. It codes for CASSPSTGFGYTF. Supplemented by reference TRBV7-9 and TRBJ1-2, the full variable domain reads DTGVSQNPRHKITKRGQNVTFRCDPISEHNRLYWYRQTLGQGPEFLTYFQNEAQLEKSRLLSDRFSAERPKGSFSTLEIQRTEQGDSAMYLCASSPSTGFGYTFGSGTRLTVV.

The CDR3 DNA is TGTGCCAGCAGCGCTCCGGATTTCTCCTACGAGCAGTACTTC. Amino acids: CASSAPDFSYEQYF. This chain uses TRBV6-2 or TRBV6-3 with TRBJ2-7; D unclear. V gave up 6 bases and J gave up 0 bases, with 12 bases separating them. Germline CDR1 MNHEY, CDR2 SVGEGT. The CDR3 spans 14 residues.

This chain joins TRBV30 and TRBJ2-7, with 7 nucleotides matching TRBD1. The CDR3 has 12 amino acids. Trimming cost V 5 bases and J 4 bases; bases outside gene matches: 5. The V gene's germline CDR1 is GTSNPN and CDR2 SVGIG (reference sequence). Here the CDR3 reads CAWRTGLYEQYF. The DNA of the CDR3 is TGTGCCTGGCGGACAGGACTGTACGAGCAGTACTTC.

In DNA, the CDR3 is TGTGCCAGCAGCTTGAGCGGGGGGAGCTCCTACAATGAGCAGTTCTTC. This encodes CASSLSGGSSYNEQFF. V is TRBV7-2 and J is TRBJ2-1, with 9 bases that match TRBD2. Germline CDR1 and CDR2: SGHTA and FQGNSA. The CDR3 totals 16 residues. V shed 3 bases, J shed 0 bases, and the junction held 3 bases outside the gene matches.

This chain links TRBV9 with TRBJ1-4; TRBD1 agrees at 8 bases. The length of the CDR3 is 15 residues. Germline loops: CDR1 SGDLS, CDR2 YYNGEE. J was trimmed by 0 bases and V by 4 bases; bases with no gene match: 2. The CDR3 DNA is TGTGCCAGCAGCCCGGGACAGGCAACTAATGAAAAACTGTTTTTT. Protein sequence: CASSPGQATNEKLFF.

The chain joins TRBV19 to TRBJ1-1; TRBD1 aligns across 9 bases. The CDR3 length is 14 residues. CDR1 is LNHDA, CDR2 SQIVND, per germline (reference sequence). After removal of 7 bases from V and 3 bases from J, the junction contained 6 bases not matched to a gene. The CDR3 loop reads CASIRDRDDTEAFF. CDR3 nucleotide sequence: TGTGCCAGTATCCGGGACAGGGACGACACTGAAGCTTTCTTT.

The rearrangement joins TRBV5-4 to TRBJ2-1; no reliable D call. The CDR3 covers 11 residues. The V end was cut by 3 bases, the J end by 5 bases, with 3 bases between. Germline V gives CDR1 SGHNT, CDR2 YYREEE (reference sequence). CDR3 amino acids: CASSYHNEQFF. The CDR3 DNA reads as TGTGCCAGCAGCTATCACAATGAGCAGTTCTTC.

This chain joins TRBV6-1 and TRBJ2-7; D not resolved. Germline V gene lookup returns CDR1 MNHNS and CDR2 SASEGT. The V and J ends lost 2 bases and 0 bases respectively, with 8 bases between them. The CDR3 totals 14 residues. CDR3 sequence (DNA): TGTGCCAGCAGTGAATGGGTCAGCTCCTACGAGCAGTACTTC. Translation: CASSEWVSSYEQYF.

The chain is built from TRBV27 and TRBJ1-1; D is unclear. The CDR3 spans 14 residues. Trimming pared 2 bases from V and 0 bases from J, leaving 7 bases between. Germline CDR1 is MNHEY and CDR2 is SMNVEV (reference sequence). The CDR3 coding sequence is TGTGCCAGCAGTTTAGGTGGGATGAACACTGAAGCTTTCTTT. This encodes CASSLGGMNTEAFF.

In nucleotides, the CDR3 is TGTGCCAGCAGCTTGGAAGCGTGGGAGGGCGGGCAGTTCTTC. The encoded protein is CASSLEAWEGGQFF. The chain carries TRBV5-5 and TRBJ2-1; TRBD2 matches 7 bases. With 0 bases clipped from V and 12 bases from J, the junction kept 9 bases outside the gene matches. This CDR3 is built from 14 residues. Germline CDR1 and CDR2: SGHKS and YYEKEE (reference sequence). Full variable domain (rest looked up from reference TRBV5-5 and TRBJ2-1): DAGVTQSPTHLIKTRGQQVTLRCSPISGHKSVSWYQQVLGQGPQFIFQYYEKEERGRGNFPDRFSARQFPNYSSELNVNALLLGDSALYLCASSLEAWEGGQFFGPGTRLTVL.

The chain joins TRBV5-5 to TRBJ2-5; 9 positions match TRBD1. The V and J ends lost 3 bases and 8 bases, in that order; junction bases with no gene match: 5. The CDR3 sequence is 13 residues long. Germline CDR1 reads SGHKS; CDR2 reads YYEKEE (reference sequence). The CDR3 DNA reads as TGTGCCAGCAGCTCGGGGACAGGGACCACCCAGTACTTC. Translating gives CASSSGTGTTQYF.

V usage is TRBV6-6 and J usage is TRBJ1-3; D is unresolved. The germline gives CDR1 MNHNY, CDR2 SVGAGI (reference sequence). The CDR3 is 16 residues long. Deletions cut 0 bases from V and 0 bases from J, with 9 bases between. The CDR3, as DNA: TGTGCCAGCAGTTACTCGTCTAGGAGCTCTGGAAACACCATATATTTT. It encodes CASSYSSRSSGNTIYF.

This chain links TRBV5-1 with TRBJ1-1, with 12 bases identical to TRBD1. CDR3 length equals 16 residues. J was trimmed by 5 bases and V by 4 bases; bases with no gene match: 9. From germline, CDR1 is SGHRS and CDR2 YFSETQ. CDR3 amino acids: CASSRGTGGIGTEAFF. The CDR3 nucleotides read TGCGCCAGCAGCAGGGGGACAGGGGGCATCGGGACTGAAGCTTTCTTT.

The chain uses TRBV7-2 and TRBJ1-1; TRBD1 is a possible D gene (5 bases). CDR1 is SGHTA and CDR2 is FQGNSA in the germline V gene. The CDR3 consists of 14 residues. V was shortened by 2 bases and J by 4 bases, with 11 bases between the two germline ends. The DNA for the CDR3 is TGTGCCAGCAGCTTAAGAGGGACCGGCACTGAAGCTTTCTTT. Its protein product is CASSLRGTGTEAFF.

The chain carries TRBV5-4 and TRBJ2-3, with 9 bases identical to TRBD2. Trimming at V came to 3 bases and at J to 5 bases, leaving 10 bases not matched to a gene. The germline V gene has CDR1 SGHNT and CDR2 YYREEE (reference sequence). CDR3 length: 16 residues. CDR3 bases: TGTGCCAGCAGCTCCCGGGCTAGCGGGGCTATAGATACGCAGTATTTT. Its protein product is CASSSRASGAIDTQYF.

The V gene is TRBV2, the J gene TRBJ2-3, with unresolved D. Germline CDR1 reads SNHLY; CDR2 reads FYNNEI. The ends were cut back, 5 bases at V and 3 bases at J, with 15 bases in the middle. The CDR3 runs to 15 residues. CDR3 sequence reads: CASSPSWGSTDTQYF. The CDR3 nucleotides are TGTGCCAGCAGTCCCAGTTGGGGATCGACAGATACGCAGTATTTT.

The genes are TRBV7-9 and TRBJ2-1; D possibly uses TRBD1 or TRBD2 (5 bases each). The V and J ends lost 0 bases and 2 bases respectively, with 8 bases between them. This CDR3 comprises 15 residues. Germline CDR1 and CDR2: SEHNR and FQNEAQ (reference sequence). As DNA, the CDR3 is TGTGCCAGCAGCTTAGCTTGGGGGACCTACAATGAGCAGTTCTTC. Translation: CASSLAWGTYNEQFF.